These T cell receptor beta chains were read from a single sample in a study of T cell responses to AZD1222 COVID-19 vaccine. Method: immunoSEQ multiplex PCR; TCRdb's copy keeps in-frame clones and lacks some. This table holds 95,000 to 100,000 clones, over 75% found once. The sample consisted of peripheral blood, taken on day 0 of AZD1222 vaccination. These receptors all stem from an adult in good health. CDR3s include the opening cysteine and the closing phenylalanine or tryptophan. D genes are given only for firm matches. Expanded clones get a size class; other rows say once, few or many, or leave the size out.

D | J | size | V | DNA | CDR3
. | TRBJ2-1 | . | TRBV29-1 | TGCAGCGTTGAAGGCCTTAGCGAAGCCTACAATGAGCAGTTCTTC | CSVEGLSEAYNEQFF
. | TRBJ1-2 | . | TRBV2 | TGTGCCAGCAGTCCAGACAAGTATGGCTACACCTTC | CASSPDKYGYTF
. | TRBJ2-1 | . | TRBV10-1 | TGCGCCAGCGGGGACGGAGATTACAATGAGCAGTTCTTC | CASGDGDYNEQFF
TRBD1 | TRBJ1-1 | . | TRBV9 | TGTGCCAGCAGCGGAAGGACAGGAAGGCGTTTGATGAACACTGAAGCTTTCTTT | CASSGRTGRRLMNTEAFF
TRBD1 | TRBJ1-2 | . | TRBV2 | TGTGCCAGCAGTGAAGTCCGACAGGGAGGCTACACCTTC | CASSEVRQGGYTF
TRBD2 | TRBJ2-3 | once | TRBV9 | TGTGCCAGCAGCGTTGGGACTAGCAGCACAGATACGCAGTATTTT | CASSVGTSSTDTQYF
TRBD2 | TRBJ2-7 | once | TRBV5-1 | TGCGCCAGCAGCTCGGGAGGCGGGAGGGTAGACTTC | CASSSGGGRVDF
TRBD1 | TRBJ1-1 | . | TRBV3-1/TRBV3-2 | TGTGCCAGCAGCCAAAAGGGGACGGGGACAGGGGGTAATGAAGCTTTCTTT | CASSQKGTGTGGNEAFF
TRBD2 | TRBJ2-1 | . | TRBV2 | TGTGCCAGCGCCCGAGCGGGAGTCGCCAATGAGCAGTTCTTC | CASARAGVANEQFF
TRBD1 | TRBJ2-7 | . | TRBV9 | TGTGCCAGCAGCACACCAGGACAGGGGGACGAGCAGTACTTC | CASSTPGQGDEQYF
. | TRBJ2-1 | . | TRBV11-2 | TGTGCCAGCAGCCCCCTACTAGCAAGCAATGAGCAGTTCTTC | CASSPLLASNEQFF
TRBD2 | TRBJ2-7 | . | TRBV11-2 | TGTGCCAGCAGCTTCCGGACTAGCGGGAGCGGCTACGAGCAGTACTTC | CASSFRTSGSGYEQYF
. | TRBJ1-2 | . | TRBV6-5 | TGTGCCAGCAGACCTACTTCAAGGGACTATGGCTACACCTTC | CASRPTSRDYGYTF
. | TRBJ1-2 | once | TRBV7-2 | TGTGCCAGCAGCCCCGGCGCCTACTATGGCTACACCTTC | CASSPGAYYGYTF
. | TRBJ1-1 | . | TRBV29-1 | TGCAGCGGTGACAGGACCATGAACACTGAAGCTTTCTTT | CSGDRTMNTEAFF
. | TRBJ2-6 | . | TRBV9 | TGTGCCAGCAGCTTACCCCGACAGGCCGAACACTCTGGGGCCAACGTCCTGACTTTC | CASSLPRQAEHSGANVLTF
. | TRBJ2-7 | few | TRBV28 | TGTGCCAGCAGTCCCACCTCCGCCGATCCGAGGGCTCAGGAGCAGTACTTC | CASSPTSADPRAQEQYF
. | TRBJ2-1 | . | TRBV7-3 | TGTGCCAGCAGCTTATACCCTCTCGGGAATGAGCAGTTCTTC | CASSLYPLGNEQFF
. | TRBJ2-7 | few | TRBV19 | TGTGCCAGTAGTATGACAGGGAGGTTGTACTTC | CASSMTGRLYF
TRBD2 | TRBJ2-3 | . | TRBV5-8 | TGTGCCAGCAGCAGGGCCGGGGGGGTTCGGGATACGCAGTATTTT | CASSRAGGVRDTQYF
. | TRBJ2-5 | . | TRBV18 | TGTGCCAGCTCACCAGCGGGGTGGGAGACCCAGTACTTC | CASSPAGWETQYF
. | TRBJ1-6 | . | TRBV30 | TGTGCCTGGAGCGACAGCGGGGATTCACCCCTCCACTTT | CAWSDSGDSPLHF
. | TRBJ1-3 | . | TRBV29-1 | TGCAGCGTTGAGAAGGGGAACTCTGGAAACACCATATATTTT | CSVEKGNSGNTIYF
TRBD1 | TRBJ1-2 | . | TRBV2 | TGTGCCGGACAGGGGTACTATGGCTACACCTTC | CAGQGYYGYTF
. | TRBJ2-1 | . | TRBV29-1 | TGCAGCGTTGATTACTCCTACAATGAGCAGTTCTTC | CSVDYSYNEQFF
. | TRBJ2-3 | . | TRBV4-2 | TGTGCCAGCAGCCAAGACGACCGAGGGAGGAATACGCAGTATTTT | CASSQDDRGRNTQYF
. | TRBJ2-3 | . | TRBV5-1 | TGCGCCAGCAGCTTAGCCGTAGATTTCACAGATACGCAGTATTTT | CASSLAVDFTDTQYF
. | TRBJ1-1 | . | TRBV9 | TGTGCCAGCAGCGTCGGAATACCGGGACAAAGGAACACTGAAGCTTTCTTT | CASSVGIPGQRNTEAFF
. | TRBJ2-1 | . | TRBV4-2 | TGTGCCAGCAGCCGGAACACTGAGCAGTTCTTC | CASSRNTEQFF
. | TRBJ1-4 | . | TRBV9 | TGTGCCAGCAGCCCCCCGAACAGTGGTGAAAAACTGTTTTTT | CASSPPNSGEKLFF
. | TRBJ2-1 | . | TRBV2 | TGTGCCAGCAGGGCCGACTACTCCAATGAGCAGTTCTTC | CASRADYSNEQFF
TRBD1 | TRBJ2-3 | . | TRBV6-5 | TGTGCCAGCAGAGGGACAGGTTATAGCACAGATACGCAGTATTTT | CASRGTGYSTDTQYF
TRBD2 | TRBJ2-3 | . | TRBV6-5 | TGTGCCAGCAGTTACTCGGGGAGGGTGGCAGATACGCAGTATTTT | CASSYSGRVADTQYF
TRBD1 | TRBJ2-7 | . | TRBV27 | TGTGCCAGCAGTAGATACAGGGGGCCATCCTACGAGCAGTACTTC | CASSRYRGPSYEQYF
. | TRBJ2-5 | . | TRBV2 | TGTGCCAGCACCGCCCCAAACCCGCGGAGCCTCCAAGAGACCCAGTACTTC | CASTAPNPRSLQETQYF
TRBD2 | TRBJ2-7 | . | TRBV4-1 | TGCGCCAGCAGCCAGACGCAGGTACTAGCGGGATCATCCTACGAGCAGTACTTC | CASSQTQVLAGSSYEQYF
. | TRBJ2-3 | . | TRBV6-5 | TGTGCCAGCACCTCTCCGCGGGTGGGAGATACGCAGTATTTT | CASTSPRVGDTQYF
. | TRBJ1-2 | . | TRBV28 | TGTGCCAGCAGTTTGGCTATACTTAGTACCTTCTATGGCTACACCTTC | CASSLAILSTFYGYTF
TRBD2 | TRBJ2-7 | few | TRBV28 | TGTGCCAGCAGTTTTTGGTCACTAGCGGGAGGGCCTGGCGAGCAGTACTTC | CASSFWSLAGGPGEQYF
. | TRBJ2-3 | . | TRBV10-2 | TGCGCCAGCAGTGTAGTGCAGGGGTCAGATACGCAGTATTTT | CASSVVQGSDTQYF
. | TRBJ2-7 | . | TRBV5-1 | TGCGCCAGCAGCATAAGGGACGAGCAGTACTTC | CASSIRDEQYF
. | TRBJ1-2 | . | TRBV6-5 | TGTGCCAGCAGCGCAGGGGCTAACTATGGCTACACCTTC | CASSAGANYGYTF
. | TRBJ1-4 | . | TRBV19 | TGTGCCAGTAGTATCGGGTGGGCAGGCCGAAATGAAAAACTGTTTTTT | CASSIGWAGRNEKLFF
. | TRBJ2-7 | . | TRBV12-3/TRBV12-4 | TGTGCCAGCAGTTTCAGGTCCGAGCAGTACTTC | CASSFRSEQYF
. | TRBJ1-6 | . | TRBV4-1 | TGCGCCAGCAGCCTTGAACCGTCGCGGGGGAATTCACCCCTCCACTTT | CASSLEPSRGNSPLHF
. | TRBJ2-5 | once | TRBV11-1 | TGTGCCAGCAGCCTTAGAGCCAACCGAGAGACCCAGTACTTC | CASSLRANRETQYF
. | TRBJ1-4 | . | TRBV5-1 | TGCGCCAGCAGCTTGGACCTAACAGGTGGGGTCGAAAAACTGTTTTTT | CASSLDLTGGVEKLFF
TRBD1 | TRBJ2-1 | . | TRBV5-1 | TGCGCCAGCAGCTTGTTGGGGACAGAGAATGAGCAGTTCTTC | CASSLLGTENEQFF
. | TRBJ1-5 | . | TRBV7-6 | TGTGCCAGCAGCGCCGAGGGGATGAGCAATCAGCCCCAGCATTTT | CASSAEGMSNQPQHF
. | TRBJ2-1 | . | TRBV7-2 | TGTGCCAGCAGCCCCGGCAGCGAGGGATACAATGAGCAGTTCTTC | CASSPGSEGYNEQFF
TRBD1 | TRBJ1-3 | . | TRBV19 | TGTGCCAGTACCCCTGGGACAGGCATCTCTGGAAACACCATATATTTT | CASTPGTGISGNTIYF
. | TRBJ2-7 | . | TRBV21-1 | TGTGCCAGCAGCTTTCGGGGAGACGGGAGCAACGAGCAGTACTTC | CASSFRGDGSNEQYF
. | TRBJ2-7 | . | TRBV27 | TGTGCCAGCAGGGCCTCCCCCCACCCCCAATACGAGCAGTACTTC | CASRASPHPQYEQYF
TRBD1 | TRBJ1-6 | few | TRBV7-6 | TGTGCCAGCAGCCCCGGACAGGGCTTAGGTTCACCCCTCCACTTT | CASSPGQGLGSPLHF